Given below is one T cell receptor beta chain in context. It has no known antigen specificity. No base quality information exists; no much larger clone differs at one position. From a lookup of the germline V gene, CDR1 and CDR2 are SNHLY and FYNNEI. The trim is 4 bases for V and 7 bases for J, with a gap of 8 bases between the germline ends. Inclusive of the bounding cysteine and phenylalanine, the CDR3 is 12 residues long. Only CDR3 DNA remains: 36 bases, in frame from the first base. These data come from a study of T cell responses to AZD1222 COVID-19 vaccine (dated by TCRdb to the early 2020s). A note on the overall study: Because spike-specific TCR depth and breadth did not differ between the two schedules, AZD1222 recipients who got a second dose at roughly 4 weeks were pooled with those who got a second dose at roughly 12 weeks. A total of 230 to 250 trial participants underwent TCR sequencing, of whom more than 200 had received two doses of AZD1222 and 26 had received two doses of the MenACWY control vaccine. Trial participants were enrolled into age subgroups of 18-55, 56-69 and 70-plus years, which contained about 150, 28 and 57 TCR-sequenced participants, respectively. What the research found in general, with its limitations: Reportedly, almost half of the unique spike-specific TCRs recognized epitopes lying outside the regions that are mutated in the B.1.351 and B.1.1.7 variants. The 56-69-year group was small, and its depth increase did not reach significance, likely because of low power. No day 14 peak-response samples were available, so repertoires were characterized only after the peak T cell response. After two AZD1222 doses, spike-specific TCR breadth and depth were significantly higher than at day 0 and than in MenACWY recipients. Participants were mostly white British and included more females than males, and it was suggested by the authors that clonal diversity may have been underestimated. CD4 TCRs associated with the vaccine covered the entire spike protein, and the dominant responses were in regions 160-218 and 743-854. Conclusions about previously exposed vaccinees are limited, since just six or seven AZD1222 recipients were seropositive for SARS-CoV-2 at baseline.

The meaning of the sample's time point label: baseline before first vaccination. The vaccinee samples were drawn from two UK trials, COV001 and COV002, one of which was a single-blind randomized controlled phase 2/3 trial testing AZD1222 (ChAdOx1 nCoV-19) in healthy adults. Trial participant PBMC samples were collected at day 0 and day 28 after the second dose for TCRbeta chain sequencing. The CDR3 regions of human TCRbeta chains were analyzed by immunosequencing. Concerning the study's data processing: TCRs in the repertoires were compared against a reference library of SARS-CoV-2-specific TCRs that had been generated with the MIRA antigen-specificity platform. Breadth meant the fraction of unique TCRs that were SARS-CoV-2-associated, whereas depth meant the fraction of total T cells that were SARS-CoV-2-associated. Using the MIRA data, each spike-specific TCR was mapped to the spike region that the TCR reacts to and placed in a CD4 or CD8 class. Log10-transformed breadth and depth values were compared by one-way ANOVA with Sidak's multiple comparisons tests. This immuneACCESS table, as held by TCRdb, lists in-frame sequences with V and J called but not all clones. Of the missing ones, under half trace to an unresolved V gene in checked studies; the others have no known cause. That table supplies the V and J calls and clone size; D and trimming were determined from the DNA. The sample yields about 180,000 clones; roughly 91% were counted once. Of the sample, 1.5% to 2% is held by the ten largest clones.

The chain is assembled from TRBV2 and TRBJ1-5; confidence is insufficient to name the D gene. Material: peripheral blood, obtained on day 0 of AZD1222 vaccination. This receptor was obtained from an adult in good health. DNA sequence: TGTGCCAGCAGTGCTGGGAACCAGCCCCAGCATTTT. Translated, it gives CASSAGNQPQHF.